This T cell receptor (beta chain) is drawn from a study of T cells after yellow fever vaccination. In the study overall: Preparation of the low-cell-number fractions used SMART-Seq v4 Ultra Low Input. Study-level points and caveats: Any FACS-sorted repertoire could hold abundant clonotypes that contaminate it from the bulk population. Post-booster samples contained most primary-vaccination clones (approximately 95% CD4, about 90% CD8).

TCR cDNA, made by 5'RACE template switching, carried an added universal primer site and UMIs. TCRdb reprocessed the 5' RACE reads via MiXCR and lists one record per CDR3 protein. The sample consists of 300,000 to 350,000 distinct CDR3 sequences, roughly 8% of them appearing once. V gave up 1 base and J gave up 5 bases; unmatched junction bases: 5. The CDR3 has 13 amino acids. The V gene's germline CDR1 is DFQATT and CDR2 SNEGSKA (reference sequence). This clonotype has more than one count but fewer than ten. Its antigen is unknown. The chain recombines TRBV20-1 with TRBJ2-7, with 7 bases aligning to TRBD1. Sequencing used PBMCs, obtained roughly 47 days after the first yellow fever vaccination. The source of this sequence is a man between 18 and 29 years old who received the YFV17D yellow fever vaccine. The chain's CDR3 is CSARGQGANEQYF. CDR3 DNA sequence: TGCAGTGCTAGAGGACAGGGCGCCAACGAGCAGTACTTC.